The 17 T cell receptor beta chains given below trace back to one sample, sequenced in a study of CD4 T cell repertoires in COVID-19. Produced via immunoSEQ multiplex PCR; TCRdb's table is partial and in-frame only. Of approximately 79,000 clones listed, about 83% are singletons. The sequencing used CD4+ T cells from peripheral blood, collected after recovery from COVID-19. The source of these receptors is a human donor who had COVID-19.

This sequence joins TRBV7-3 and TRBJ1-1; possibly TRBD1 for D (6 bases). CDR1 SGHTA and CDR2 FQGTGA come from the germline V gene. The CDR3 runs 14 residues. Trimming removed 1 base at V and 6 bases at J, with 12 bases between. Here the CDR3 DNA reads TGTGCCAGCAGCTTAAAACCAGGGGTCCCTGAAGCTTTCTTT. This translates into CASSLKPGVPEAFF.

The J gene is TRBJ2-7, the V gene TRBV27; no definite D call. Trimming pared 2 bases from V and 3 bases from J, leaving 11 bases between. The CDR3 has 14 amino acids. Per germline, CDR1 MNHEY and CDR2 SMNVEV (reference sequence). CDR3 DNA: TGTGCCAGCAGTTTAAAACCCAGGATCTACGAGCAGTACTTC. This gives the protein CASSLKPRIYEQYF.

The chain combines TRBV18 with TRBJ2-7, with D perhaps matching TRBD1 (6 bases). V was shortened by 3 bases and J by 1 base, with 10 bases between the two germline ends. The CDR3 totals 14 residues. Germline V CDR1 and CDR2: KGHSH, LQKENI. The DNA for the CDR3 is TGTGCCAGCTCACCGCCGACAGGTTCCTACGAGCAGTACTTC. Translated: CASSPPTGSYEQYF.

CDR3: CASSGTSGSYEQYF. CDR3 DNA sequence: TGTGCCAGCAGTGGGACTAGCGGCTCCTACGAGCAGTACTTC. V is TRBV28 and J is TRBJ2-7, with 11 bases that match TRBD2. The CDR3 is 14 residues long. The germline V gene has CDR1 MDHEN and CDR2 SYDVKM. The trim removed 5 bases at V and 0 bases at J, leaving 0 bases unmatched.

The genes are TRBV2 and TRBJ2-3, with 8 bases fitting TRBD2. The CDR3 extends over 15 amino acids. Per germline, CDR1 SNHLY and CDR2 FYNNEI. The V segment lost 8 bases and the J segment 4 bases; nucleotides outside the gene matches: 11. CDR3 nucleotide sequence: TGTGCCAGCCGACGAGGAGCGGGAGTGGCAGATACGCAGTATTTT. Translation: CASRRGAGVADTQYF.

The rearrangement links TRBV5-1 to TRBJ2-5; D gene unclear. Trimming stripped 0 bases from V and 5 bases from J, with 5 bases between. The CDR3 spans 12 residues. Per the germline V gene, CDR1 is SGHRS and CDR2 is YFSETQ. The CDR3: CASSLVTETQYF. The CDR3 DNA reads as TGCGCCAGCAGCTTGGTAACGGAGACCCAGTACTTC.

This clone has more than one count but fewer than ten. For the CDR3, the DNA is TGTGCCAGCAGTTTAGCGACTGAAGCTTTCTTT. It yields the protein CASSLATEAFF. V usage is TRBV12-3 or TRBV12-4 and J usage is TRBJ1-1; D is undetermined. The V gene lost 0 bases and the J gene lost 5 bases, with 1 base spanning the gap. The CDR3 runs to 11 residues.

CDR3 in DNA: TGTGCCAGCAGGAGACATAGACAAGAGACCCAGTACTTC. This gives the protein CASRRHRQETQYF. The V call is TRBV6-5, the J call TRBJ2-5, with no clear D. Germline V gives CDR1 MNHEY, CDR2 SVGAGI. The V and J ends lost 6 bases and 2 bases respectively, with 10 bases between them. The CDR3 is made up of 13 amino acids.

The rearrangement uses TRBV6-5 and TRBJ2-3; 9 bases are shared with TRBD2. This CDR3 is built from 15 residues. Germline V gene sequence: CDR1 MNHEY, CDR2 SVGAGI. V shed 4 bases and J 3 bases; nucleotides not matched to a gene: 5. CDR3 DNA: TGTGCCAGCAGTTCCGGGAGCGGGGGGACAGATACGCAGTATTTT. It codes for CASSSGSGGTDTQYF.

The chain uses TRBV14 and TRBJ2-7; TRBD2 matches at 7 bases. Germline V gene lookup returns CDR1 SGHDN and CDR2 FVKESK. V shed 0 bases, J shed 5 bases, and the junction held 1 base outside the gene matches. The CDR3 has 13 residues. The CDR3 bases are TGTGCCAGCAGCCAAGATGCGGGGGACGAGCAGTACTTC. This gives the protein CASSQDAGDEQYF.

The chain couples TRBV24-1 to TRBJ2-7, with D unresolved. The CDR3 runs 11 residues. Trimming took 2 bases from V and 9 from J, leaving 7 bases between them. CDR1 and CDR2 from the germline V gene are KGHDR and SFDVKD. Here the CDR3 reads CATSDSVVQYF. CDR3 coding DNA: TGTGCCACCAGTGATTCCGTAGTGCAGTACTTC.

J is TRBJ1-4 and V is TRBV7-9; D gene unclear. The CDR3 has 14 amino acids. Per the germline V gene, CDR1 is SEHNR and CDR2 is FQNEAQ (reference sequence). The V end was cut by 7 bases, the J end by 7 bases, with 16 bases between. CDR3 sequence (DNA): TGTGCCAGCACCGGGATCGAATCAGGTGAAAAACTGTTTTTT. As protein: CASTGIESGEKLFF.

The genes are TRBV5-1 and TRBJ1-2; no clear D. The V gene's germline CDR1 is SGHRS and CDR2 YFSETQ. The CDR3 loop spans 13 amino acids. V gave up 1 base and J gave up 3 bases, with 7 bases separating them. CDR3 loop: CASSLSGYYGYTF. CDR3 bases: TGCGCCAGCAGCTTGTCTGGATACTATGGCTACACCTTC.

V usage is TRBV4-1 and J usage is TRBJ2-2; a possible D gene is TRBD2 (5 bases). CDR1 and CDR2 from the germline V gene are MGHRA and YSYEKL. This CDR3 has 16 amino acids. Trimming pared 1 base from V and 4 bases from J, leaving 13 bases between. CDR3 in amino acids: CASSQGTEAFTGELFF. CDR3 DNA: TGCGCCAGCAGCCAAGGGACGGAGGCTTTCACCGGGGAGCTGTTTTTT.

V and J are TRBV19 and TRBJ2-1; 7 bases agree with TRBD1. The junction had 8 bases not matched to a gene; V was cut back by 1 base and J by 8 bases. Per the germline V gene, CDR1 is LNHDA and CDR2 is SQIVND (reference sequence). The CDR3 is made up of 15 amino acids. This CDR3 reads CASSIGGQSRHEQFF. The CDR3 DNA follows: TGTGCCAGTAGTATAGGGGGACAGTCAAGGCATGAGCAGTTCTTC.

This rearrangement joins TRBV18 to TRBJ2-7, with TRBD2 matching over 14 bases. V lost 6 bases, J lost 7 bases, and 11 bases stayed unmatched. Germline V gene lookup returns CDR1 KGHSH and CDR2 LQKENI. The CDR3 loop spans 16 amino acids. CDR3 bases: TGTGCCAGCTCCCTTTTACGACTAGCGGGAGGGCAAGAGCAGTACTTC. This gives the protein CASSLLRLAGGQEQYF.

The chain uses TRBV2 and TRBJ2-1; D may be TRBD1 (6 bases). The V gene's germline CDR1 is SNHLY and CDR2 FYNNEI. The length of the CDR3 is 12 residues. The ends were cut back, 4 bases at V and 12 bases at J, with 13 bases in the middle. CDR3 amino acids: CASSVNRVRQFF. In DNA, the CDR3 is TGTGCCAGCAGTGTAAACAGGGTGAGGCAGTTCTTC. The full variable domain, in which reference TRBV2 and TRBJ2-1 provide the parts outside the CDR3, is EPEVTQTPSHQVTQMGQEVILRCVPISNHLYFYWYRQILGQKVEFLVSFYNNEISEKSEIFDDQFSVERPDGSNFTLKIRSTKLEDSAMYFCASSVNRVRQFFGPGTRLTVL.